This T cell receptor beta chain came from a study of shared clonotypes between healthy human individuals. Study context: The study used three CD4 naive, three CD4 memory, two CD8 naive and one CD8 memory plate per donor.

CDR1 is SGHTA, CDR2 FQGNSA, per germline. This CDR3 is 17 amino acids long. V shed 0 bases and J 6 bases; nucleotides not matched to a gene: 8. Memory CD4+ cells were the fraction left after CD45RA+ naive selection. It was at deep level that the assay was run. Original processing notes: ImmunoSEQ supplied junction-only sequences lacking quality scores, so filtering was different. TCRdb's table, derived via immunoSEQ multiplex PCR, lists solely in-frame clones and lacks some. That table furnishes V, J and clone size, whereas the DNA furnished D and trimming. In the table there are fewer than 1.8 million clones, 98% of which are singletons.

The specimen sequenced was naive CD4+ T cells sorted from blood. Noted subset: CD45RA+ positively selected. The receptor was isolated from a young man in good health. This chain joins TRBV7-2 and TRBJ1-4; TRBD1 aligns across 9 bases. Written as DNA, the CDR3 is TGTGCCAGCAGCTTAGCGGGACAGGGACTGGGGCATGAAAAACTGTTTTTT. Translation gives CASSLAGQGLGHEKLFF.